This TCR beta chain was observed in a study of blood T cell repertoires in COVID-19. Overall study context: Samples came from the United States, Italy and Spain, spanning acute and convalescent COVID-19. Sources were T cells, B-cell-depleted T cells, or PBMCs; the material itself was cDNA or gDNA.

In germline, CDR1 is KGHSH, CDR2 LQKENI. V was clipped by 0 bases and J by 1 base, with 9 bases between them. The CDR3 length is 16 residues. Original processing notes: Reference gene primer amplification gave estimated nucleated cell counts. Assay: immunoSEQ multiplex PCR; the TCRdb copy retains only in-frame clones and omits some. V, J and clone size derive from that table, while D and trimming were established from the DNA sequence. In the table there are about 66,000 clones, around three quarters of which are singletons. The V call is TRBV18, the J call TRBJ2-2, with no clear D. The receptor's source is a human donor in a cohort sampled during active COVID-19. The sequencing input was peripheral blood. The CDR3 sequence: CASSPPERMNTGELFF. The CDR3 DNA reads TGTGCCAGCTCACCACCGGAGCGCATGAACACCGGGGAGCTGTTTTTT.